These T cell receptor beta chains were read from a single sample in a study of radiotherapy plus CTLA-4 blockade in lung cancer. The protocol was immunoSEQ multiplex PCR, while the TCRdb copy is restricted to in-frame clones and leaves out a portion. Counted here are about 110,000 clones, more than 65% occurring once; the ten biggest clones make up about 3.3%. The sequencing here drew on peripheral blood, taken from a patient treated with radiotherapy plus ipilimumab. The receptors stem from a human donor with non-small cell lung cancer that progressed on radiotherapy plus ipilimumab. Some clones in this sample may be carry-over from other donors' samples. Each CDR3 is given with its conserved first and last residue. Only part of the rows carry a size: once, few, many, or a class if the clone is expanded.

J: TRBJ2-7
length: 15
V: TRBV9
size: .
CDR3: CASSVALDSPYEQYF

J: TRBJ1-5
length: 14
V: TRBV7-9
size: few
CDR3: CASSLAGGNQPQHF

J: TRBJ2-3
length: 16
V: TRBV5-8
size: .
CDR3: CASSAGRGDSTDTQYF

J: TRBJ2-7
length: 16
V: TRBV15
size: .
CDR3: CATSRGSRSPEYEQYF

J: TRBJ1-1
length: 10
V: TRBV20-1
size: .
CDR3: CSASRALAFF

J: TRBJ1-2
length: 14
V: TRBV6-1
size: .
CDR3: CASDAGQGSYGYTF

J: TRBJ2-7
length: 16
V: TRBV27
size: .
CDR3: CASSPRRQGVLYEQYF

J: TRBJ2-5
length: 13
V: TRBV6-5
size: .
CDR3: CASSFSAQETQYF

J: TRBJ2-7
length: 12
V: TRBV6-6
size: .
CDR3: CASSGQGSEQYF

J: TRBJ2-1
length: 14
V: TRBV9
size: .
CDR3: CASSVVGLADEQFF